This T cell receptor (beta chain) was identified during a study of Ad26.COV2.S vaccination and SARS-CoV-2 variants. About the research overall: Intramuscularly, Ad26.COV2.S was given either once or twice, 56 days apart. Overall study results and limits: Vaccine recipients surpassed placebo recipients in spike-specific TCR breadth.

Some clones are missing from TCRdb's copy, which holds only in-frame ones; the method was immunoSEQ multiplex PCR. Here the sample spans around 450,000 clones, approximately 89% being singletons. This CDR3 contains 13 residues. Germline-derived CDR1 and CDR2 are SGHTA and FQGTGA. The V end lost 3 bases, the J end lost 0 bases, and 3 bases lay between the germline ends. Comments on this clone: Its antigen is still unknown.

Noted treatment: some 20 received Ad26.COV2.S at low or high dose, single or two shots; roughly five received placebo; per-sample allocation not given. The study sampled participants on day 63 after the first vaccine or placebo injection. Built on an Ad26 vector, the vaccine expressed Wuhan-strain SARS-CoV-2 spike. The rearrangement uses TRBV7-3 and TRBJ2-1; no firm D call. This specimen consisted of peripheral blood, obtained in a trial of Ad26.COV2.S vaccine versus placebo. The clonotype was recovered from a person between 18 and 59 years old who received the Ad26.COV2.S COVID-19 vaccine or a placebo. CDR3 in amino acids: CASSFNSYNEQFF. The CDR3 DNA reads as TGTGCCAGCAGCTTTAACTCCTACAATGAGCAGTTCTTC.